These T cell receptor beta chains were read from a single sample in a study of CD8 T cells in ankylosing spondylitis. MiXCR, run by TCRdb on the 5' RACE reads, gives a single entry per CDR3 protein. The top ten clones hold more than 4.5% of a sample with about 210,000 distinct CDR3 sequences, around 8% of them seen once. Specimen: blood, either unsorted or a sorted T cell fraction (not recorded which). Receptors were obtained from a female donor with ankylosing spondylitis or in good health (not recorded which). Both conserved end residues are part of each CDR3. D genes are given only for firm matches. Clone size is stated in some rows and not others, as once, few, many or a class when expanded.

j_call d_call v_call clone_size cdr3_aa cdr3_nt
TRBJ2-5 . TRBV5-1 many CASSLTLQETQYF TGCGCCAGCAGCCTGACCCTCCAAGAGACCCAGTACTTC
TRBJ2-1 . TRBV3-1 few CASSQNQVAYYNEQFF TGTGCCAGCAGCCAGAATCAGGTAGCGTACTACAATGAGCAGTTCTTC
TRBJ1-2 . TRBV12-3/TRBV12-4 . CASSLSGRPYYGYTF TGTGCCAGCAGTTTATCGGGGCGTCCTTACTATGGCTACACCTTC
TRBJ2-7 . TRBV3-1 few CASSHDRLPPYEQYF TGTGCCAGCAGCCACGACAGGCTTCCTCCTTACGAGCAGTACTTC
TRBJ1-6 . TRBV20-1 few CSARSSYNSPLHF TGCAGTGCTAGGAGCTCCTATAATTCACCCCTCCACTTT
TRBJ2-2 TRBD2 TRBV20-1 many CSASLTSGVNTGELFF TGCAGTGCTAGCCTGACTAGCGGAGTTAACACCGGGGAGCTGTTTTTT
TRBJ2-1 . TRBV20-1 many CSANLNEQFF TGCAGTGCTAACCTCAATGAGCAGTTCTTC
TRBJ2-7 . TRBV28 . CASSRHIGSYEQYF TGTGCCAGCAGTCGCCACATAGGGAGCTACGAGCAGTACTTC
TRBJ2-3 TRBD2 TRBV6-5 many CASSYSRGGEGPDTQYF TGTGCCAGCAGTTACTCCCGGGGGGGGGAGGGCCCCGATACGCAGTATTTT
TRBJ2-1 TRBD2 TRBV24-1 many CAVPTGTSGDYNEQFF TGTGCCGTCCCGACCGGGACTAGCGGAGATTACAATGAGCAGTTCTTC
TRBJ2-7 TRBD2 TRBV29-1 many CSVRLAGSYEQYF TGCAGCGTCCGACTAGCGGGATCCTACGAGCAGTACTTC
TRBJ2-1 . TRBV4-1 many CASSNPYNEQFF TGCGCCAGCAGCAATCCTTACAATGAGCAGTTCTTC
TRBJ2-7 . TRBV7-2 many CASSLAVSQAYEQYF TGTGCCAGCAGCTTAGCAGTGTCGCAAGCCTACGAGCAGTACTTC
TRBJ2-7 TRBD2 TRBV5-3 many CARSFWGPRREATSYEQYF TGTGCCAGAAGCTTCTGGGGCCCAAGGCGGGAGGCCACTTCCTACGAGCAGTACTTC
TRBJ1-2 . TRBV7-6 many CASSALRGRNYGYTF TGTGCCAGCAGCGCGCTCAGGGGTCGGAACTATGGCTACACCTTC
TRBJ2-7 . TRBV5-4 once CASSTTPTYEQYF TGTGCCAGCAGCACAACGCCAACCTACGAGCAGTACTTC
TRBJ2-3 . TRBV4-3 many CASSQDRRNTQYF TGCGCCAGCAGCCAAGATAGAAGAAATACGCAGTATTTT
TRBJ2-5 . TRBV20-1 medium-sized CSAPDGRQETQYF TGCAGTGCCCCCGATGGGAGGCAAGAGACCCAGTACTTC
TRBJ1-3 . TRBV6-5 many CASSRGNTIYF TGTGCCAGCAGTCGGGGAAACACCATATATTTT
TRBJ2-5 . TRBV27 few CASSLTAGKSQYF TGTGCCAGCAGTCTAACCGCGGGAAAGTCACAGTACTTC
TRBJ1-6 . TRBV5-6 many CASSFRQAHSPLHF TGTGCCAGCAGCTTTCGACAGGCTCATTCACCCCTCCACTTT
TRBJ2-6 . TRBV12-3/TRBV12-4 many CASRFSGANVLTF TGTGCCAGCAGGTTTTCTGGGGCCAACGTCCTGACTTTC
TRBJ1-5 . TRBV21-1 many CASSKPERDRDRQPQHF TGTGCCAGCAGCAAACCGGAAAGGGACAGGGACCGACAGCCCCAGCATTTT
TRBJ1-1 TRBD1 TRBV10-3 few CAIRDRVFNTEAFF TGTGCCATCCGGGACAGGGTTTTCAACACTGAAGCTTTCTTT
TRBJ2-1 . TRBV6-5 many CASSYGDFRPYNEQFF TGTGCCAGCAGTTACGGCGACTTTCGACCCTACAATGAGCAGTTCTTC
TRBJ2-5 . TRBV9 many CASSVDGIPGETQYF TGTGCCAGCAGCGTAGATGGGATCCCTGGGGAGACCCAGTACTTC
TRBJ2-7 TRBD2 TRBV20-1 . CCARGRSGNAYEQYF TGCTGTGCTAGAGGCAGGAGCGGGAACGCCTACGAGCAGTACTTC
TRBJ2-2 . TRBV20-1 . CSVGEVGPGLGELFF TGCAGTGTTGGGGAGGTCGGGCCCGGCTTGGGGGAGCTGTTTTTT
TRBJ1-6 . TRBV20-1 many CSARDPSYSGNSPLHF TGCAGTGCTAGAGATCCCAGCTACTCAGGGAACTCACCCCTCCACTTT
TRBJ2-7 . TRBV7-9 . CASSPDSMPRNEQYF TGTGCCAGCAGCCCGGACTCAATGCCTAGGAACGAGCAGTACTTC
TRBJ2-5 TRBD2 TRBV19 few CASSSGDYRGETQYF TGTGCCAGTAGTAGCGGGGACTACCGGGGAGAGACCCAGTACTTC
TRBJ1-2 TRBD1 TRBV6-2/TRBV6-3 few CASSSRTGVPSRDGYTF TGTGCCAGCAGTTCTCGGACAGGGGTCCCCTCTCGCGATGGCTACACCTTC
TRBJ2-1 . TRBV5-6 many CASSLVGGNEQFF TGTGCCAGCAGCTTGGTCGGAGGAAATGAGCAGTTCTTC
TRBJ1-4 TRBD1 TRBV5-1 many CASSGYQGAGEKLFF TGCGCCAGCAGCGGCTACCAGGGGGCAGGTGAAAAACTGTTTTTT
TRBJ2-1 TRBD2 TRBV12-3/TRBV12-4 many CASSPSTSGTIGVYEQFF TGTGCCAGCAGCCCCTCGACTAGCGGGACGATTGGGGTCTATGAGCAGTTCTTC
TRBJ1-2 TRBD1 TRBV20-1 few CSAGRGRIGYTF TGCAGTGCGGGCAGGGGGCGGATTGGCTACACCTTC
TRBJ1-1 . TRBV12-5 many CASGLGQMNTEAFF TGTGCTAGTGGTTTGGGACAGATGAACACTGAAGCTTTCTTT
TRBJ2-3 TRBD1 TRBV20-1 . CSAHTGALTDMQYF TGCAGTGCTCATACAGGGGCACTGACAGATATGCAGTATTTT
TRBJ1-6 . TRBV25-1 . CASSGRGRGNSPLHF TGTGCCAGCAGTGGGAGAGGGAGGGGCAATTCACCCCTCCACTTT
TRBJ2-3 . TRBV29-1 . CSVDRDRDTQYF TGCAGCGTTGATCGGGATCGGGATACGCAGTATTTT
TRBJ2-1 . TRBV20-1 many CSTKGGFNEQFF TGCAGTACAAAGGGGGGGTTCAATGAGCAGTTCTTC
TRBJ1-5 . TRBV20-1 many CSARGRTGRGNQPQHF TGCAGTGCTAGAGGTCGGACGGGAAGGGGAAATCAGCCCCAGCATTTT
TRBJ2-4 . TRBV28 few CASSDPSAGTDIQYF TGTGCCAGCAGTGACCCCTCAGCGGGGACAGACATTCAGTACTTC